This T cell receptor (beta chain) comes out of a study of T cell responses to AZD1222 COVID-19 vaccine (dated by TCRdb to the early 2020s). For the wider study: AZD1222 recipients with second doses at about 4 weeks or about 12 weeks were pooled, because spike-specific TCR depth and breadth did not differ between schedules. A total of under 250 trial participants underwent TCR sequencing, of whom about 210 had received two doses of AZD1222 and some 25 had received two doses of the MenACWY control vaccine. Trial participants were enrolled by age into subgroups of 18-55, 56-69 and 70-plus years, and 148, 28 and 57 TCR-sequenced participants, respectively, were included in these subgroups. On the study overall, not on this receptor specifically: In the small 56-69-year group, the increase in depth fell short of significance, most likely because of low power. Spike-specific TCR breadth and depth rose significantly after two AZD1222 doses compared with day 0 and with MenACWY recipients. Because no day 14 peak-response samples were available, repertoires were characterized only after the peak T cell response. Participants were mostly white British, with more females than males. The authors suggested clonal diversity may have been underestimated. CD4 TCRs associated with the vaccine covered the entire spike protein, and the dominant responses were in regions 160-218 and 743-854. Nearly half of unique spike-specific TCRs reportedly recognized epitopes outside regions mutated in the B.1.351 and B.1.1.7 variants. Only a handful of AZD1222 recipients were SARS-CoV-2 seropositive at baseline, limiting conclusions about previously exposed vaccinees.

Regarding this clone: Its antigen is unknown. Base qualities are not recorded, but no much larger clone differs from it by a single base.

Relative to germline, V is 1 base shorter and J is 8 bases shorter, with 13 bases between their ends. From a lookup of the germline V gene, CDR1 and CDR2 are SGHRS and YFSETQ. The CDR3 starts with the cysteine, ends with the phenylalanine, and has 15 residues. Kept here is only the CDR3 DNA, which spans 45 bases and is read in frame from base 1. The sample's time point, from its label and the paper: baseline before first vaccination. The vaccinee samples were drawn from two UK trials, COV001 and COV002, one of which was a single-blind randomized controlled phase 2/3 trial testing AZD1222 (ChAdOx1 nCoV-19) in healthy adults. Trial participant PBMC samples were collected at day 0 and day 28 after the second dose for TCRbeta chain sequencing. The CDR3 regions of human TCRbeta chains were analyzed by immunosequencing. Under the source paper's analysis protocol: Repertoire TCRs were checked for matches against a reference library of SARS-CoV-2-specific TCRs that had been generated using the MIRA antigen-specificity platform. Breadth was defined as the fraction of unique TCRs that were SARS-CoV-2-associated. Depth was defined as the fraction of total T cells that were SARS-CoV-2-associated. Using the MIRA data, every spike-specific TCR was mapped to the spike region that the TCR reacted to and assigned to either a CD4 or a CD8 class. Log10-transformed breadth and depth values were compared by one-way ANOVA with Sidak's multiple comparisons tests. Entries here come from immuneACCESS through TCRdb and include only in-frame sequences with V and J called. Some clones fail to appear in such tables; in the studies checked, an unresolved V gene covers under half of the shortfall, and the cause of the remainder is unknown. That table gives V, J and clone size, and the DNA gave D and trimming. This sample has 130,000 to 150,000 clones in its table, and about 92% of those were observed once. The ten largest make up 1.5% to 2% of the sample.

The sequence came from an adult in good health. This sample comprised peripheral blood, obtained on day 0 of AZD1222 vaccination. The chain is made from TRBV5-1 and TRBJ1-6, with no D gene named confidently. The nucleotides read TGCGCCAGCAGCTTGACGACCTACTCGGATTCACCCCTCCACTTT. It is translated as CASSLTTYSDSPLHF.